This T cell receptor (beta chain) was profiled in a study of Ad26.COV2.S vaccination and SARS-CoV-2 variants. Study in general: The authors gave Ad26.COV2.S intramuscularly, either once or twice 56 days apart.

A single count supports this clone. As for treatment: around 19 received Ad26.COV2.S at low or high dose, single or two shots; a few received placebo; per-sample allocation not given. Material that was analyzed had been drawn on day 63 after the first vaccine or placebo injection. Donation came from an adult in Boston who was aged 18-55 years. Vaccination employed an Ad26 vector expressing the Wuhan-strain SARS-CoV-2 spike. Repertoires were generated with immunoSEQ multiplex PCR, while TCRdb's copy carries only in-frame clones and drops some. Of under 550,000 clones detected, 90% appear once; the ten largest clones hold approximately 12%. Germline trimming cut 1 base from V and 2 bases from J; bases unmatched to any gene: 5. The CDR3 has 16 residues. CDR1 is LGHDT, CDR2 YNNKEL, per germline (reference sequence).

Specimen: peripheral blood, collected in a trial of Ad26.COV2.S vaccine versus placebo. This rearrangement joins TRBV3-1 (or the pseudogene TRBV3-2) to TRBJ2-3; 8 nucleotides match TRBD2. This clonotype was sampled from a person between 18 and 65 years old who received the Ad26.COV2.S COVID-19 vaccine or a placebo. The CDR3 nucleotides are TGTGCCAGCAGCCAAGCGGGGCGGGGGGCCACAGATACGCAGTATTTT. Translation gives CASSQAGRGATDTQYF.